The source of this T cell receptor (beta chain) is a study of human T cells and chemical hapten exposure. Overall study context: The patch tests put 0.01% DPC on the skin of the upper back and were read 6 days later. A mostly female patient group had alopecia areata, totalis or universalis.

A single record per CDR3 protein comes from TCRdb applying MiXCR to the RACE reads. This repertoire shows 270,000 or so distinct CDR3 sequences, 7.5% to 8% found once; its top ten account for 1.2%. This CDR3 has 15 residues. Germline V gene data show CDR1 as SGHAT and CDR2 as FQNNGV. With 5 bases removed from V and 0 bases from J, the gap between germline ends came to 14 bases. Time point of the sample: pre-sensitization, week 0. Noted treatment: therapeutic diphenylcyclopropenone sensitization with weekly scalp DPC. This specimen consisted of whole blood, obtained in connection with sensitization to the hapten diphenylcyclopropenone (DPC). This receptor was taken from a man aged 18 to 35 with alopecia areata. Some clones in this sample may be carry-over from other donors' samples. This chain links TRBV11-2 with TRBJ2-7; TRBD2 might be the D (7 bases). The CDR3 is CASSPGGLSSYEQYF. CDR3 DNA sequence: TGTGCCAGCAGCCCCGGGGGGCTAAGCTCCTACGAGCAGTACTTC. The entire variable domain, with the rest obtained from reference TRBV11-2 and TRBJ2-7, is as follows: EAGVAQSPRYKIIEKRQSVAFWCNPISGHATLYWYQQILGQGPKLLIQFQNNGVVDDSQLPKDRFSAERLKGVDSTLKIQPAKLEDSAVYLCASSPGGLSSYEQYFGPGTRLTVT.